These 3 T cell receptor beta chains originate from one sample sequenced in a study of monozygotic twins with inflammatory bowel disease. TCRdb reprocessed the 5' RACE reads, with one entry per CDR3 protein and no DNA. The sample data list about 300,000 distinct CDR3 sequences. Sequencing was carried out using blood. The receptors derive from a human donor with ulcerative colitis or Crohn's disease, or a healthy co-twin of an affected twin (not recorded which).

CDR3: CASSLGMVQDEKLFF. V gene TRBV7-9 combines with J gene TRBJ1-4; TCRdb proposes TRBD1, but this gene call is untestable without DNA. The CDR3 extends over 15 amino acids. Germline V lookup: CDR1 SEHNR, CDR2 FQNEAQ (reference sequence).

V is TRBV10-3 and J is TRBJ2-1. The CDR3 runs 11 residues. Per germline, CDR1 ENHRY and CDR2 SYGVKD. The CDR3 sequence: CAISGNNVQFF.

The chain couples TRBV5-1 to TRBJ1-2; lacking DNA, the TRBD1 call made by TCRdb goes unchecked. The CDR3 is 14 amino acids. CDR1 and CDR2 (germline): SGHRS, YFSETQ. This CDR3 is CASSLEGGKGGYTF.